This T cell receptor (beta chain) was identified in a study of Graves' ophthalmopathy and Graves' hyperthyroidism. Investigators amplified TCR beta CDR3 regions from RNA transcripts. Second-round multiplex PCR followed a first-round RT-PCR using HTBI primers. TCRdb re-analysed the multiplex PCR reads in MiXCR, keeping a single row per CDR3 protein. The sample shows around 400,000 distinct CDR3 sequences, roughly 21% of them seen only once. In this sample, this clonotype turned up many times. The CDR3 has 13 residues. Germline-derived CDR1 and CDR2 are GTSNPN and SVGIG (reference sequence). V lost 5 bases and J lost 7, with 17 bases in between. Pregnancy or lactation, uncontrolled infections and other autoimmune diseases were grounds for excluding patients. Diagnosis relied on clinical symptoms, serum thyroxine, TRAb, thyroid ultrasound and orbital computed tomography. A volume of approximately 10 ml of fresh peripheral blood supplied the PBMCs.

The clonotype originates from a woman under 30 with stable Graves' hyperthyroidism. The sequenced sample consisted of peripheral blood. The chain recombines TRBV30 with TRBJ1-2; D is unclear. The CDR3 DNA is TGTGCCTGGGGTCCGGGCCCTTCGGTTGGCTACACCTTC. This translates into CAWGPGPSVGYTF.